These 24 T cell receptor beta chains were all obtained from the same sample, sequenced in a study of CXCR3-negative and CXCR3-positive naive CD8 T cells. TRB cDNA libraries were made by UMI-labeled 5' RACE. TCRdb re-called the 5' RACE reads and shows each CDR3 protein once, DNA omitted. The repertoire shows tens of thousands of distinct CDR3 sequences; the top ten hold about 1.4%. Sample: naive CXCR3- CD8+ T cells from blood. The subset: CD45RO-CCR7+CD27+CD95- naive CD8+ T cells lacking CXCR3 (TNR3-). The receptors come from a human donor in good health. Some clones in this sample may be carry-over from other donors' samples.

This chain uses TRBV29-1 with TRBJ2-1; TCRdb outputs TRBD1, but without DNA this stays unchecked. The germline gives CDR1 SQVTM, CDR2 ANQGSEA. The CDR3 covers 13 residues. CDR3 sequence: CSTRDRGNNEQFF.

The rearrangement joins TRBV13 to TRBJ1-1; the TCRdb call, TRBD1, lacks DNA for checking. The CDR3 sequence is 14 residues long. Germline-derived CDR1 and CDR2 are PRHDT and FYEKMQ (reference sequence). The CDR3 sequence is CASKYGTKNTEAFF. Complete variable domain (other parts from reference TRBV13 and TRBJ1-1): AAGVIQSPRHLIKEKRETATLKCYPIPRHDTVYWYQQGPGQDPQFLISFYEKMQSDKGSIPDRFSAQQFSDYHSELNMSSLELGDSALYFCASKYGTKNTEAFFGQGTRLTVV.

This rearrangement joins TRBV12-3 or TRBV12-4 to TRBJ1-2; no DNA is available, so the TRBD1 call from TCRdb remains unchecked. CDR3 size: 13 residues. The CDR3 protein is CASSLGTVYGYTF.

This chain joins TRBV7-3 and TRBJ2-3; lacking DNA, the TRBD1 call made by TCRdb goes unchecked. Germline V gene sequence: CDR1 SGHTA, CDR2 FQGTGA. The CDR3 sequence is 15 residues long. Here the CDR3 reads CASSIGQGGTDTQYF.

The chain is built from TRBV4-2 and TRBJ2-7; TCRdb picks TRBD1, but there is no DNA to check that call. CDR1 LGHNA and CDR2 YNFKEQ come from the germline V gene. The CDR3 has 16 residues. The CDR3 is CASSQEWGTGLVEQYF.

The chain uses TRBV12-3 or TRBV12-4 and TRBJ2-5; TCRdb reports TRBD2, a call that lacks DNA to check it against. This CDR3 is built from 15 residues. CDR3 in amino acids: CASSPGLAVQETQYF.

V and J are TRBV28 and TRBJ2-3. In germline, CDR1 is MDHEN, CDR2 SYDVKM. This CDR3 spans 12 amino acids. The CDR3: CASSPQVDTQYF.

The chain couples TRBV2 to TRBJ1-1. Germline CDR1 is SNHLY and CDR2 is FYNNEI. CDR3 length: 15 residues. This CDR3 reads CASSDWHVAGTEAFF.

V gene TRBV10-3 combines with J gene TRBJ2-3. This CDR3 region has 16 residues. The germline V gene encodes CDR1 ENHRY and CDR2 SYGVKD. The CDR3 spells CAIRASTIPTTDTQYF.

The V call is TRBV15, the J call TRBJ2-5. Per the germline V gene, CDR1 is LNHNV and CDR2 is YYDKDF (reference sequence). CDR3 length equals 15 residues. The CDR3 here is CATSRDLPTQETQYF. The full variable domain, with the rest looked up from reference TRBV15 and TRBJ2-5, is DAMVIQNPRYQVTQFGKPVTLSCSQTLNHNVMYWYQQKSSQAPKLLFHYYDKDFNNEADTPDNFQSRRPNTSFCFLDIRSPGLGDTAMYLCATSRDLPTQETQYFGPGTRLLVL.

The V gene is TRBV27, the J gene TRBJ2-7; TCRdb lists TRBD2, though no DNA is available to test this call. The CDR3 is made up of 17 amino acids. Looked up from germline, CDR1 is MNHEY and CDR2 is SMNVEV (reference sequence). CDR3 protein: CASTLKGGRPNPGEQYF.

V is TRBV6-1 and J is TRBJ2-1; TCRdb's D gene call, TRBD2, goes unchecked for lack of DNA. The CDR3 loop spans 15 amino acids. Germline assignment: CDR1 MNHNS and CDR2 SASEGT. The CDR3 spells CASSLGGRVNNEQFF.

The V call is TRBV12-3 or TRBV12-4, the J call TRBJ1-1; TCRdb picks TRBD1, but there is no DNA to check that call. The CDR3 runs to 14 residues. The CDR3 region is CASRAGGPHTEAFF.

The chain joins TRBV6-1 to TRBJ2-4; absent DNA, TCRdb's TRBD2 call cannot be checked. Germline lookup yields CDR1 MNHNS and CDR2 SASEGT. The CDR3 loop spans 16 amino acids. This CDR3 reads CASSERLAQAKNIQYF.

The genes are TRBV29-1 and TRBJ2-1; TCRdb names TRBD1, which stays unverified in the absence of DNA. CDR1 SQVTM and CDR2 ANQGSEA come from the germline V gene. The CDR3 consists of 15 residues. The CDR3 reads CSVESGPNTYNEQFF.

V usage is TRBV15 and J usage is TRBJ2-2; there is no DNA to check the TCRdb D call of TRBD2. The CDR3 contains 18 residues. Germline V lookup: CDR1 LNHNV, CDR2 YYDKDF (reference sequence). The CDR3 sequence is CATSRDLVTSGNTGELFF.

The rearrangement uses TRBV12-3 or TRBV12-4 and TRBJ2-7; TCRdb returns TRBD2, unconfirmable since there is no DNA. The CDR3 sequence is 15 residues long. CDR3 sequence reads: CASTLGGDKDYEQYF.

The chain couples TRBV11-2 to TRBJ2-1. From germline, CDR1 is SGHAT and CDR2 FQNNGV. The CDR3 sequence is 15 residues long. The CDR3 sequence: CASSAEVGIRNEQFF.

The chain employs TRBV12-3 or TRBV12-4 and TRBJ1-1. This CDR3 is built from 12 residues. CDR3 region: CAISLLGTEAFF.

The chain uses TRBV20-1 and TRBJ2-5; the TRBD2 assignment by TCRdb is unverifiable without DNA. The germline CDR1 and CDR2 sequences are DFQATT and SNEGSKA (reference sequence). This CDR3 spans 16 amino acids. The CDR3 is CSARGNSGGWRETQYF.

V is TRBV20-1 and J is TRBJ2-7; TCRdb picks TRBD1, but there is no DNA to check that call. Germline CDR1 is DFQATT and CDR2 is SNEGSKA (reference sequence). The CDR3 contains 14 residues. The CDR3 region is CSARTDKISYEQYF.

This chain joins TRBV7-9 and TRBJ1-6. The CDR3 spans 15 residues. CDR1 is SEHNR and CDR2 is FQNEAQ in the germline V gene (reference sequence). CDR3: CASSLTSSYNSPLHF.

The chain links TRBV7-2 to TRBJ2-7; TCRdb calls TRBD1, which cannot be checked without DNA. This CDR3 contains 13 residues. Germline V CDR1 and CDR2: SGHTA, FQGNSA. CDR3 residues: CASSRDLSYEQYF.

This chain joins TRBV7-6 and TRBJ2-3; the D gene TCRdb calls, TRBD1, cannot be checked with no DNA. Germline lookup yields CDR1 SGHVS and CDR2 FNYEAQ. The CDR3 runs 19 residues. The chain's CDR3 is CASSLSGGAGRLSTDTQYF.